This T cell receptor beta chain was documented in a study of Graves' ophthalmopathy and Graves' hyperthyroidism. Certain patients were not enrolled. These were patients with other autoimmune diseases, uncontrolled infections, pregnancy or lactation. Serum thyroxine and TRAb, along with clinical symptoms, thyroid ultrasound and orbital computed tomography, were what diagnosis relied on. Amplification of TCR beta CDR3 regions used RNA transcripts. After a first-round RT-PCR with HTBI primers, a second-round multiplex PCR was run. TCRdb re-called the multiplex PCR reads through MiXCR, storing one row per CDR3 protein. The table includes 350,000 to 450,000 distinct CDR3 sequences, under 25% detected once. There are many counts of this clonotype. V lost 3 bases and J lost 5, with 11 bases in between. The CDR3 sequence is 13 residues long. The germline CDR1 and CDR2 sequences are LNHNV and YYDKDF (reference sequence).

This sequence joins TRBV15 and TRBJ2-7; D ambiguous. This receptor was obtained from a woman under 30 with stable Graves' hyperthyroidism. The sequencing sample was made of peripheral blood. The CDR3 coding sequence is TGTGCCACCAGCAGGCAGTTGCACCACGAGCAGTACTTC. Translating gives CATSRQLHHEQYF. Based on the CDR3 plus reference TRBV15 and TRBJ2-7, the full variable domain is DAMVIQNPRYQVTQFGKPVTLSCSQTLNHNVMYWYQQKSSQAPKLLFHYYDKDFNNEADTPDNFQSRRPNTSFCFLDIRSPGLGDTAMYLCATSRQLHHEQYFGPGTRLTVT.